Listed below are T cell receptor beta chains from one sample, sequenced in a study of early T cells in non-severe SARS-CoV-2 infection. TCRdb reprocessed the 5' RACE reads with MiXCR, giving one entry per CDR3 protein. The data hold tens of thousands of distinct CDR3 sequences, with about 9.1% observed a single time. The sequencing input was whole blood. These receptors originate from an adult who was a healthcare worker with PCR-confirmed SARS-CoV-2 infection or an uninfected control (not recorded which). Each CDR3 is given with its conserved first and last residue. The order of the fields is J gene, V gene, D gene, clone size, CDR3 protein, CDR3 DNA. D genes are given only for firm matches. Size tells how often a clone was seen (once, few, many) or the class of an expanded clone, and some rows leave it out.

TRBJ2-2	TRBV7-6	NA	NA	CASSLVAGIAGELFF	TGTGCCAGCAGCTTAGTGGCAGGGATCGCCGGGGAGCTGTTTTTT
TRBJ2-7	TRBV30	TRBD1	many	CAWSEGTGGLVEQYF	TGTGCCTGGAGCGAAGGGACAGGGGGCCTTGTCGAGCAGTACTTC
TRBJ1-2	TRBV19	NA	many	CATQPGNSHYGYTF	TGTGCCACTCAGCCAGGGAATTCCCACTATGGCTACACCTTC
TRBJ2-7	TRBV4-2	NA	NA	CASSQGGNSYEQYF	TGTGCCAGCAGCCAAGGAGGGAACTCCTACGAGCAGTACTTC
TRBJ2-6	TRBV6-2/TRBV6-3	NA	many	CASVAAGANVLTF	TGTGCCAGCGTGGCCGCCGGGGCCAACGTCCTGACTTTC
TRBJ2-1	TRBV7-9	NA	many	CASSIDSYNEQFF	TGTGCCAGCAGCATAGACAGCTACAATGAGCAGTTCTTC
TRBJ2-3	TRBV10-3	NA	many	CAISEPPGDTQYF	TGTGCCATCAGTGAACCCCCCGGGGATACGCAGTATTTT
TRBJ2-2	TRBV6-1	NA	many	CASSGGDTNTGELFF	TGTGCCAGCAGTGGGGGGGACACGAACACCGGGGAGCTGTTTTTT
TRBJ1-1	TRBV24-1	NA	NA	CATSAGRRTEAFF	TGTGCCACCAGTGCAGGGCGCAGGACTGAAGCTTTCTTT
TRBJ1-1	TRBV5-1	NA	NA	CASTPWGGPFTEAFF	TGCGCCAGCACCCCCTGGGGGGGGCCGTTCACTGAAGCTTTCTTT
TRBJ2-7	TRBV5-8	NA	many	CASSKDTSYEQYF	TGTGCCAGCAGTAAGGACACGTCCTACGAGCAGTACTTC
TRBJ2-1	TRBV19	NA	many	CASSTFGGQLGNEQFF	TGTGCCAGTAGCACTTTTGGGGGTCAGTTGGGCAATGAGCAGTTCTTC
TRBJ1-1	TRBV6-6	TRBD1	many	CASSWTGRGNTEAFF	TGTGCCAGCAGCTGGACAGGGAGGGGGAACACTGAAGCTTTCTTT
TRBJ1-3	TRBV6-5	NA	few	CASSFTESSGNTIYF	TGTGCCAGCAGTTTCACTGAGAGCTCTGGAAACACCATATATTTT
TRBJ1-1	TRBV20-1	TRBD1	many	CSARYQGGTEAFF	TGCAGTGCTAGATATCAGGGGGGCACTGAAGCTTTCTTT
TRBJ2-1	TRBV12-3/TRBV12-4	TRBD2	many	CASSFVGSGVPYNEQFF	TGTGCCAGCAGTTTTGTTGGTAGCGGGGTTCCCTACAATGAGCAGTTCTTC
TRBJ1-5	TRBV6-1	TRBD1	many	CASSRTGPSNQPQHF	TGTGCCAGCAGTCGGACAGGACCCAGCAATCAGCCCCAGCATTTT
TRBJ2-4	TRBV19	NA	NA	CASMVGRDTAKNIQYF	TGTGCCAGTATGGTGGGTCGCGACACAGCCAAAAACATTCAGTACTTC
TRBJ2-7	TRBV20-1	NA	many	CSARHENYEQYF	TGCAGTGCTAGGCACGAGAACTACGAGCAGTACTTC
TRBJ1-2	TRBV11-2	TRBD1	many	CASSRQGYGYTF	TGTGCCAGCAGCCGACAGGGCTATGGCTACACCTTC
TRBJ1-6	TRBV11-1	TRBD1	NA	CASRSDRRGSPLHF	TGTGCCAGCAGGTCGGACAGGAGAGGATCACCCCTCCACTTT
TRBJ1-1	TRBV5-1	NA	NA	CASSPVVGVATEAFF	TGCGCCAGCAGCCCTGTGGTAGGGGTAGCCACTGAAGCTTTCTTT
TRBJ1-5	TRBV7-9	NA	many	CASSLSRNQPQHF	TGTGCCAGCAGCTTATCGCGCAATCAGCCCCAGCATTTT
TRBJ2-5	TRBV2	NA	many	CASSLDFQETQYF	TGTGCCAGCAGTCTGGACTTCCAAGAGACCCAGTACTTC
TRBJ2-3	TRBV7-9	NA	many	CASSLSGGRETDTQYF	TGTGCCAGCAGCTTGTCCGGGGGCCGGGAAACAGATACGCAGTATTTT
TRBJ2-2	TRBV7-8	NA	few	CASSLGVAANTGELFF	TGTGCCAGCAGCTTAGGTGTAGCGGCGAACACCGGGGAGCTGTTTTTT
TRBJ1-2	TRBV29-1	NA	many	CSVEDRRGGYGYTF	TGCAGCGTTGAAGATCGCAGGGGAGGCTATGGCTACACCTTC
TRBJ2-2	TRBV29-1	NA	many	CSTGTTNTGELFF	TGCAGCACCGGGACAACGAACACCGGGGAGCTGTTTTTT
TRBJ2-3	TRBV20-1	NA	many	CSAPDRTTDTQYF	TGCAGTGCTCCGGACCGGACCACAGATACGCAGTATTTT
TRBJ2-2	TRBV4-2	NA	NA	CASSQEAGKILNTGELFF	TGTGCCAGCAGCCAAGAAGCGGGCAAAATATTGAACACCGGGGAGCTGTTTTTT
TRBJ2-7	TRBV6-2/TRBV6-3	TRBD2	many	CASRPGIAGTYEQYF	TGTGCCAGCAGGCCCGGAATAGCGGGAACCTACGAGCAGTACTTC
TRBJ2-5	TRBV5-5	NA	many	CASSSMTLLETQYF	TGTGCCAGCAGCTCGATGACCCTCCTGGAGACCCAGTACTTC
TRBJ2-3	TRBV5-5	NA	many	CASSLGLITDTQYF	TGTGCCAGCAGCCTAGGACTAATCACAGATACGCAGTATTTT
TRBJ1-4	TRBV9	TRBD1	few	CASSSVTGNNEKLFF	TGTGCCAGCAGCAGCGTGACAGGGAATAATGAAAAACTGTTTTTT
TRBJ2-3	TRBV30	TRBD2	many	CAWSGRAEDTQYF	TGTGCCTGGAGCGGGAGGGCCGAGGATACGCAGTATTTT
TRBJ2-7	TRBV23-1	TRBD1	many	CASSQSLGQGSYEQYF	TGCGCCAGCAGTCAAAGTCTCGGACAGGGTTCCTACGAGCAGTACTTC
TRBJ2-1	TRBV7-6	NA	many	CASSLAVRGEQFF	TGTGCCAGCAGCTTAGCGGTGAGGGGTGAGCAGTTCTTC
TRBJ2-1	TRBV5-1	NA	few	CASSSYYNEQFF	TGCGCCAGCAGCTCATATTACAATGAGCAGTTCTTC
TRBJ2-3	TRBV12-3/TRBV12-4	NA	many	CASSLYISSTDTQYF	TGTGCCAGCAGTTTGTACATCTCTAGCACAGATACGCAGTATTTT
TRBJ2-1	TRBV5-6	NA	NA	CASSWDLDRQFF	TGTGCCAGCAGCTGGGATCTAGATCGGCAGTTCTTC
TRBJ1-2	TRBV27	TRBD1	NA	CASTTGVRTYTF	TGTGCCAGCACCACAGGGGTCCGAACCTACACCTTC
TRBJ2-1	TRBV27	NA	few	CASSSRMNNEQFF	TGTGCCAGCAGTTCGAGGATGAACAATGAGCAGTTCTTC
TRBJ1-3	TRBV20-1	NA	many	CSARVGSSGNTIYF	TGCAGTGCTAGAGTAGGCAGCTCTGGAAACACCATATATTTT
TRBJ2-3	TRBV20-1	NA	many	CSARDTLGLDTQYF	TGCAGTGCTAGAGACACCCTGGGGTTAGATACGCAGTATTTT
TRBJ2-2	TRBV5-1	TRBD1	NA	CASSREGANTGELFF	TGCGCCAGCAGCCGTGAGGGGGCTAACACCGGGGAGCTGTTTTTT
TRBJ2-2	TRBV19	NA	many	CASRIRESGELFF	TGTGCCAGTAGGATCAGGGAGTCCGGGGAGCTGTTTTTT
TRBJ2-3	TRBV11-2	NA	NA	CASSPRGVGDTQYF	TGTGCCAGCAGCCCACGCGGGGTTGGAGATACGCAGTATTTT
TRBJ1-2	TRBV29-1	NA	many	CSVAWGKSYGYTF	TGCAGCGTTGCTTGGGGGAAGAGCTATGGCTACACCTTC
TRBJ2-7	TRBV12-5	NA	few	CASGGITYEQYF	TGTGCTAGTGGAGGTATAACCTACGAGCAGTACTTC
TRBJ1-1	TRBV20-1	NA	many	CSAGGANSAEAFF	TGCAGTGCTGGGGGGGCGAATAGTGCTGAAGCTTTCTTT
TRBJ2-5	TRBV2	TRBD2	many	CASRPRGAQYF	TGTGCCAGCAGGCCCCGGGGGGCCCAGTACTTC
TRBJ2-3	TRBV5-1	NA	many	CASSWGTDTQYF	TGCGCCAGCAGCTGGGGGACAGATACGCAGTATTTT
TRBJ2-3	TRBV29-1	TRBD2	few	CSVSIAGGPDTQYF	TGCAGCGTTTCCATAGCGGGGGGGCCTGATACGCAGTATTTT
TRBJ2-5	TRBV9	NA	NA	CASSVDWEESQYF	TGTGCCAGCAGCGTGGATTGGGAAGAGAGCCAGTACTTC
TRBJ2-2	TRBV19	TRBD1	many	CASSMGDRLGELFF	TGTGCCAGTAGCATGGGGGACAGACTAGGGGAGCTGTTTTTT